This T cell receptor beta chain stems from a study of blood T cell repertoires in COVID-19. The table came from immunoSEQ multiplex PCR; TCRdb's copy has only in-frame clones and leaves some out. Among 95,000 to 120,000 clones listed, over 65% were seen once. The CDR3 loop spans 16 amino acids. V shed 4 bases and J shed 9 bases, with 20 bases lying between them. The germline V gene encodes CDR1 SGHRS and CDR2 YFSETQ. This chain uses TRBV5-1 with TRBJ1-6, with unresolved D. The sequencing sample was made of peripheral blood. The sequence came from a woman aged 40 to 50 with acute or convalescent COVID-19. The CDR3 DNA reads as TGCGCCAGCAGCCCGGACGTGACTGGAGGGAGTTCACCCCTCCACTTT. As protein: CASSPDVTGGSSPLHF.